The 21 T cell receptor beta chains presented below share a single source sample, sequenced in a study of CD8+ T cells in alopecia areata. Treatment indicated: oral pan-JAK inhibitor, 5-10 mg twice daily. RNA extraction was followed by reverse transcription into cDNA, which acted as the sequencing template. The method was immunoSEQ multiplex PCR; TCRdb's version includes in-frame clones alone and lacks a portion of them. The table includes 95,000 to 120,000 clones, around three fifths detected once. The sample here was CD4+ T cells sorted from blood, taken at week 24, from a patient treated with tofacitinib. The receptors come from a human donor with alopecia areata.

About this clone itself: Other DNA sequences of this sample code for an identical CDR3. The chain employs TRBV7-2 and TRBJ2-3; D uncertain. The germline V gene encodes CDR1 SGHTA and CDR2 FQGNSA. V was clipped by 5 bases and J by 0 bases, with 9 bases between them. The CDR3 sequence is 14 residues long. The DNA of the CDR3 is TGTGCCAGCAGCCTAGGACCCAGCACAGATACGCAGTATTTT. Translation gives CASSLGPSTDTQYF.

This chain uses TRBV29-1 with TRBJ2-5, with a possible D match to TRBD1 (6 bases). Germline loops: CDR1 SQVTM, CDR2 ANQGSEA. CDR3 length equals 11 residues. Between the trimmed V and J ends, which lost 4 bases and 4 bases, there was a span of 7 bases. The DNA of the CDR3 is TGCAGCGTTGTGGACAGAGAGACCCAGTACTTC. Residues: CSVVDRETQYF.

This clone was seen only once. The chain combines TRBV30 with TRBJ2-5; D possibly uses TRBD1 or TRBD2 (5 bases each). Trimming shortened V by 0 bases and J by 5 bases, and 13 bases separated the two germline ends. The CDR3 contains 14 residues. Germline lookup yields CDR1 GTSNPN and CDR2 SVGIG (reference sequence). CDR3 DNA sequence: TGTGCCTGGAGTGTACTCAGGGAGAAGGAGACCCAGTACTTC. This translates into CAWSVLREKETQYF. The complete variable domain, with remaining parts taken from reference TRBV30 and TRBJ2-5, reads SQTIHQWPATLVQPVGSPLSLECTVEGTSNPNLYWYRQAAGRGLQLLFYSVGIGQISSEVPQNLSASRPQDRQFILSSKKLLLSDSGFYLCAWSVLREKETQYFGPGTRLLVL.

The CDR3, as DNA: TGTGCCAGCAGCTCGACGCGGGGGAGCACAGATACGCAGTATTTT. Its translation: CASSSTRGSTDTQYF. V gene TRBV7-9 combines with J gene TRBJ2-3, with 7 positions matching TRBD2. This CDR3 region has 15 residues. Germline V gene lookup returns CDR1 SEHNR and CDR2 FQNEAQ (reference sequence). V was clipped by 4 bases and J by 0 bases; unmatched bases: 4.

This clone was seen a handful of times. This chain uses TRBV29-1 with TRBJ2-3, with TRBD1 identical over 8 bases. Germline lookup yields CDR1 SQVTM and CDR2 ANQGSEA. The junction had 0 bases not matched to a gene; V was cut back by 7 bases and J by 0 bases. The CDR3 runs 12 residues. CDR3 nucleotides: TGCAGCGGACAGGGGAGCACAGATACGCAGTATTTT. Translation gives CSGQGSTDTQYF.

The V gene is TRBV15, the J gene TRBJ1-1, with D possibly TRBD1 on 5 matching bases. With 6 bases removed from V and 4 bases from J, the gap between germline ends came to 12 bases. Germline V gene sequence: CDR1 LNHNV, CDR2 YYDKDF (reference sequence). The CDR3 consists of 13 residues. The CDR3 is CATRAGPITEAFF. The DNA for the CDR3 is TGTGCCACCAGGGCAGGGCCCATCACTGAAGCTTTCTTT.

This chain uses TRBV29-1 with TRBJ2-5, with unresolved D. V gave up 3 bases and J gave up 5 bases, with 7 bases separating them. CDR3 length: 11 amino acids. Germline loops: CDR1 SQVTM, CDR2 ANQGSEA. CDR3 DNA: TGCAGCGTTGAGATCGGTGAGACCCAGTACTTC. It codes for CSVEIGETQYF.

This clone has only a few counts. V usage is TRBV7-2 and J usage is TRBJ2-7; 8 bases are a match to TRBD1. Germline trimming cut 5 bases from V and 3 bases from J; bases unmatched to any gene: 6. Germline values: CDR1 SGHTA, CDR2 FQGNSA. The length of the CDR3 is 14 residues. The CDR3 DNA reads TGTGCCAGCAGCCCGGGGACAGGTTACTACGAGCAGTACTTC. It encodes CASSPGTGYYEQYF.

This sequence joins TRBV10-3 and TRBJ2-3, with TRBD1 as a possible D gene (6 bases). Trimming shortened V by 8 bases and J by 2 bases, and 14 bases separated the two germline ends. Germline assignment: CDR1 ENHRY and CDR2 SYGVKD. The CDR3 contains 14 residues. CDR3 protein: CAIRQGSNTDTQYF. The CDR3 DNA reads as TGTGCCATCCGGCAGGGGTCGAACACAGATACGCAGTATTTT.

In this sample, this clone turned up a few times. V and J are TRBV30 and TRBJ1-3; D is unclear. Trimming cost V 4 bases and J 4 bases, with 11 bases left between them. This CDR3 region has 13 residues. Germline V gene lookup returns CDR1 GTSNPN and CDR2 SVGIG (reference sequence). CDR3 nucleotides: TGTGCCTGGACGATTGTAGGCGGAAACACCATATATTTT. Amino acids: CAWTIVGGNTIYF.

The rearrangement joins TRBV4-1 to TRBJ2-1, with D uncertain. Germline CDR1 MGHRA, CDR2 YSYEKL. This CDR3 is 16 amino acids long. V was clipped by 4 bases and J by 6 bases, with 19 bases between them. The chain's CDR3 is CASSRPGGSTTNEQFF. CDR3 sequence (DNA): TGCGCCAGCAGCCGCCCCGGTGGCTCCACAACCAATGAGCAGTTCTTC.

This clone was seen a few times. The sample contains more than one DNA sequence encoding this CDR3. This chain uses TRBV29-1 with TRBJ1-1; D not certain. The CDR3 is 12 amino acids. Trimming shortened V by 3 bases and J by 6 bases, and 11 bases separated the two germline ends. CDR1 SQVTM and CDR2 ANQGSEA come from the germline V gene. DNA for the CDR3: TGCAGCGTTGAGGAGTCAAGGGCTGAAGCTTTCTTT. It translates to CSVEESRAEAFF.

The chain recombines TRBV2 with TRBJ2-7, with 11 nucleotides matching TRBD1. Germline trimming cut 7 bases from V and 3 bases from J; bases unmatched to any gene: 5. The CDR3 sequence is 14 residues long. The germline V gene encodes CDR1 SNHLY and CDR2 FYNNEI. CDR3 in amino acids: CASTGQGAIYEQYF. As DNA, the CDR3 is TGTGCCAGCACCGGACAGGGGGCCATCTACGAGCAGTACTTC.

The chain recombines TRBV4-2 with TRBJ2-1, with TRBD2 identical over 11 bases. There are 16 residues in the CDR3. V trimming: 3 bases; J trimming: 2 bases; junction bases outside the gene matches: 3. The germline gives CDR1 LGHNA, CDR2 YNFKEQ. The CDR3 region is CASSQNSGGAYNEQFF. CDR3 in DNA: TGTGCCAGCAGCCAGAATAGCGGGGGGGCCTACAATGAGCAGTTCTTC.

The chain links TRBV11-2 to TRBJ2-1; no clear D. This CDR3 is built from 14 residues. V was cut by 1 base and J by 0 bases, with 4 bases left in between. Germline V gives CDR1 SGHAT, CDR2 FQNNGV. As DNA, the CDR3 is TGTGCCAGCAGCTTAGTCGCCTCCTACAATGAGCAGTTCTTC. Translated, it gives CASSLVASYNEQFF.

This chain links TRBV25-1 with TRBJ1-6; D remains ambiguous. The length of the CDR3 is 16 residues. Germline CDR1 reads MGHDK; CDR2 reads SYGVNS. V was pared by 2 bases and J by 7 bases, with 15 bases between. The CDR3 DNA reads TGTGCCAGCAGTGAAGTTCGCCGATTGGGGAATTCACCCCTCCACTTT. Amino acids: CASSEVRRLGNSPLHF. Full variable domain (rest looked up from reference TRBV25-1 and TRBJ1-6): EADIYQTPRYLVIGTGKKITLECSQTMGHDKMYWYQQDPGMELHLIHYSYGVNSTEKGDLSSESTVSRIRTEHFPLTLESARPSHTSQYLCASSEVRRLGNSPLHFGNGTRLTVT.

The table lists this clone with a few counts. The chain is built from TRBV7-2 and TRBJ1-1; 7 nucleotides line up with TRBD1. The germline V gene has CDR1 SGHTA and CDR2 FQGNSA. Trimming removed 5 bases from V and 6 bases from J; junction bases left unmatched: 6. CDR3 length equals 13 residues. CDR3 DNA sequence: TGTGCCAGCAGCCTACAGGGGATAGCTGAAGCTTTCTTT. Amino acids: CASSLQGIAEAFF.

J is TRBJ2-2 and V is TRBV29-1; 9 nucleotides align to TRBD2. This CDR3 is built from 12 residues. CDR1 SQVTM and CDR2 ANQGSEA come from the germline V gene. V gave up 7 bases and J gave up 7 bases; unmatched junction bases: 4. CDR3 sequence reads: CSAGLASGELFF. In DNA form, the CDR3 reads TGCAGCGCTGGACTAGCGAGCGGGGAGCTGTTTTTT.

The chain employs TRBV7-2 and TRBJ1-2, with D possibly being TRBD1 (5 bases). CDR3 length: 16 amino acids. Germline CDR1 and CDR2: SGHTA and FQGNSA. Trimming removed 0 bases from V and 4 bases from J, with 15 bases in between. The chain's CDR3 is CASSLAPGSYRYGYTF. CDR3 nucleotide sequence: TGTGCCAGCAGCTTAGCCCCAGGGTCCTATCGCTATGGCTACACCTTC.

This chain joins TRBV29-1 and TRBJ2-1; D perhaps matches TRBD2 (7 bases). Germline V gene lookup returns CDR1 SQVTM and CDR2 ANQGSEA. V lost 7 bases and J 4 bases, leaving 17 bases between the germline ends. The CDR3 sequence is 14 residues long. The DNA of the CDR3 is TGCAGCGCCGTGGCGGGGGCCTTATACAATGAGCAGTTCTTC. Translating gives CSAVAGALYNEQFF.

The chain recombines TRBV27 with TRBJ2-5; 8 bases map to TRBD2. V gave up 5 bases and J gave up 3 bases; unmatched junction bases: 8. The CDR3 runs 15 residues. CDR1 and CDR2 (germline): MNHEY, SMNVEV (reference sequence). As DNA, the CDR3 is TGTGCCAGCAGTCACCGGGGGGGGGCAAAAGAGACCCAGTACTTC. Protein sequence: CASSHRGGAKETQYF.